Each of the 24 T cell receptor beta chains below was sequenced from the same sample in a study of shared clonotypes between healthy human individuals. This table comes from immunoSEQ multiplex PCR, and its TCRdb copy is limited to in-frame clones, with some not included. The profile shows more than 1 million clones, 75% to 80% of them singletons. The sequenced sample consisted of memory CD4+ T cells from PBMCs. Subset defined: CD45RA-negative fraction. These receptors were taken from a man aged 18 to 30 in good health. Some clones in this sample may be carry-over from other donors' samples.

V and J are TRBV14 and TRBJ2-7, with 8 bases that match TRBD1. The CDR3 spans 13 residues. V trimming: 4 bases; J trimming: 6 bases; junction bases outside the gene matches: 5. Germline lookup yields CDR1 SGHDN and CDR2 FVKESK. Here the CDR3 reads CASSPGQEGEQYF. CDR3 nucleotide sequence: TGTGCCAGCAGCCCGGGACAGGAAGGCGAGCAGTACTTC.

This clone was observed a handful of times. The chain links TRBV7-6 to TRBJ1-1, with a possible D match to TRBD1 (5 bases). V was clipped by 0 bases and J by 1 base, with 9 bases between them. The length of the CDR3 is 15 residues. CDR1 and CDR2 (germline): SGHVS, FNYEAQ. The CDR3 sequence is CASSLAQGGNTEAFF. For the CDR3, the DNA is TGTGCCAGCAGCTTAGCGCAGGGCGGGAACACTGAAGCTTTCTTT. The full variable domain, its missing parts supplied by reference TRBV7-6 and TRBJ1-1, is GAGVSQSPRYKVTKRGQDVALRCDPISGHVSLYWYRQALGQGPEFLTYFNYEAQQDKSGLPNDRFSAERPEGSISTLTIQRTEQRDSAMYRCASSLAQGGNTEAFFGQGTRLTVV.

The chain combines TRBV11-3 with TRBJ2-1; D remains unclear. V was clipped by 1 base and J by 8 bases, with 12 bases between them. The CDR3 runs 14 residues. Germline CDR1 and CDR2: SGHNT and YENEEA. CDR3 protein: CASSLANGIDEQFF. The CDR3 nucleotides read TGTGCCAGCAGCTTAGCTAATGGTATCGATGAGCAGTTCTTC.

The chain joins TRBV2 to TRBJ2-2; 9 bases agree with TRBD1. Per germline, CDR1 SNHLY and CDR2 FYNNEI. This CDR3 is built from 14 residues. The V and J ends lost 8 bases and 6 bases, in that order; junction bases with no gene match: 7. CDR3 DNA sequence: TGTGCCAGCGGAGGGACAGGGTACTCCGGGGAGCTGTTTTTT. It yields the protein CASGGTGYSGELFF. The variable domain in full, with the rest retrieved from reference TRBV2 and TRBJ2-2, is EPEVTQTPSHQVTQMGQEVILRCVPISNHLYFYWYRQILGQKVEFLVSFYNNEISEKSEIFDDQFSVERPDGSNFTLKIRSTKLEDSAMYFCASGGTGYSGELFFGEGSRLTVL.

CDR3 DNA sequence: TGTGCCAGCAGCTTGGCCGCGGGGGCCGGTCAGCCCCAGCATTTT. As protein: CASSLAAGAGQPQHF. The chain carries TRBV5-6 and TRBJ1-5; D is possibly TRBD1 (6 bases). Deletions cut 0 bases from V and 6 bases from J, with 13 bases between. CDR3 length: 15 residues. The germline CDR1 and CDR2 sequences are SGHDT and YYEEEE.

This clone was observed a handful of times. The genes are TRBV12-5 and TRBJ1-1, with TRBD1 matching 9 bases. Germline V lookup: CDR1 LGHNT, CDR2 FRNRAP. V trimming: 0 bases; J trimming: 3 bases; junction bases outside the gene matches: 8. This CDR3 region has 17 residues. The CDR3 here is CASGLVRVRQGDTEAFF. The CDR3 DNA sequence: TGTGCTAGTGGTTTGGTAAGAGTCAGACAGGGGGACACTGAAGCTTTCTTT. The complete variable domain, with remaining parts taken from reference TRBV12-5 and TRBJ1-1, reads DARVTQTPRHKVTEMGQEVTMRCQPILGHNTVFWYRQTMMQGLELLAYFRNRAPLDDSGMPKDRFSAEMPDATLATLKIQPSEPRDSAVYFCASGLVRVRQGDTEAFFGQGTRLTVV.

The gene calls are TRBV27 and TRBJ2-7, with 8 nucleotides matching TRBD1. This CDR3 is built from 14 residues. Trimming at V came to 5 bases and at J to 2 bases, leaving 5 bases not matched to a gene. Germline V gives CDR1 MNHEY, CDR2 SMNVEV (reference sequence). CDR3 loop: CASSIRTGPYEQYF. The DNA of the CDR3 is TGTGCCAGCAGTATCAGGACAGGGCCCTACGAGCAGTACTTC.

The chain couples TRBV7-8 to TRBJ2-7; maybe TRBD2 (5 bases). The CDR3 runs to 14 residues. Trimming removed 2 bases at V and 6 bases at J, with 14 bases between. The germline gives CDR1 SGHVS, CDR2 FQNEAQ. The CDR3 nucleotides read TGTGCCAGCAGCTTATTCTCGGGAAAGGGCGAGCAGTACTTC. It encodes CASSLFSGKGEQYF. Full variable domain (rest looked up from reference TRBV7-8 and TRBJ2-7): GAGVSQSPRYKVAKRGQDVALRCDPISGHVSLFWYQQALGQGPEFLTYFQNEAQLDKSGLPSDRFFAERPEGSVSTLKIQRTQQEDSAVYLCASSLFSGKGEQYFGPGTRLTVT.

CDR3 region: CAGKSGAKNIQYF. CDR3 bases: TGTGCCGGAAAATCCGGTGCCAAAAACATTCAGTACTTC. V and J are TRBV27 and TRBJ2-4; D ambiguous. The CDR3 extends over 13 amino acids. V was clipped by 11 bases and J by 1 base, with 12 bases between them. From germline, CDR1 is MNHEY and CDR2 SMNVEV (reference sequence).

The V and J genes are TRBV28 and TRBJ1-5; the D gene is possibly TRBD1 (6 bases). The CDR3 has 13 residues. V lost 3 bases to trimming and J lost 5 bases, with 8 bases between them. Germline CDR1 is MDHEN and CDR2 is SYDVKM. The CDR3 sequence is CASSFTGYQPQHF. DNA of the CDR3: TGTGCCAGCAGTTTTACAGGGTATCAGCCCCAGCATTTT.

The rearrangement joins TRBV7-2 to TRBJ2-1, with 9 bases identical to TRBD1. V shed 7 bases and J 10 bases; nucleotides not matched to a gene: 11. This CDR3 region has 14 residues. The germline V gene has CDR1 SGHTA and CDR2 FQGNSA. CDR3 sequence: CASTLGTGRREQFF. The CDR3 DNA reads TGTGCCAGCACCCTAGGGACAGGGAGGAGGGAGCAGTTCTTC.

The chain links TRBV28 to TRBJ2-7; the match to TRBD1 covers 8 bases. Germline-derived CDR1 and CDR2 are MDHEN and SYDVKM. V gave up 5 bases and J gave up 3 bases; unmatched junction bases: 9. This CDR3 has 15 residues. CDR3 protein: CASSPRTGSYYEQYF. Here the CDR3 DNA reads TGTGCCAGCAGTCCCCGGACAGGGAGCTACTACGAGCAGTACTTC.

This clone was seen more than once but under ten times. The gene calls are TRBV4-1 and TRBJ1-1, with D unresolved. The germline gives CDR1 MGHRA, CDR2 YSYEKL. CDR3 length equals 13 residues. The V and J ends lost 0 bases and 6 bases respectively, with 8 bases between them. The chain's CDR3 is CASSQDMRAEAFF. For the CDR3, the DNA is TGCGCCAGCAGCCAAGATATGAGGGCTGAAGCTTTCTTT.

V gene TRBV5-6 combines with J gene TRBJ1-3; TRBD1 is a possible D gene (5 bases). Trimming cost V 1 base and J 5 bases, with 10 bases left between them. The germline CDR1 and CDR2 sequences are SGHDT and YYEEEE. CDR3 size: 14 residues. CDR3 sequence: CASSLWQGRNTIYF. DNA of the CDR3: TGTGCCAGCAGCTTGTGGCAGGGCAGAAACACCATATATTTT.

This clone appeared many times. The chain combines TRBV5-1 with TRBJ2-1, with 9 bases matching TRBD2. Germline lookup yields CDR1 SGHRS and CDR2 YFSETQ. The CDR3 covers 15 residues. Losses at the gene ends were 0 bases for V and 5 bases for J; bases not matched to a gene: 3. The CDR3 nucleotides are TGCGCCAGCAGCTTGGTGCTAGCGGGGAACAATGAGCAGTTCTTC. It codes for CASSLVLAGNNEQFF.

In its sample, this clone was seen many times. J is TRBJ2-3 and V is TRBV6-1; TRBD2 agrees at 7 bases. The CDR3 contains 15 residues. V dropped 7 bases and J dropped 1; count of bases not matched to a gene: 8. CDR1 and CDR2 (germline): MNHNS, SASEGT. CDR3 nucleotides: TGTGCCAGCATTGGGGGAGGGCTGGGCACAGATACGCAGTATTTT. Amino acids: CASIGGGLGTDTQYF.

This clone was counted only a few times. The chain is built from TRBV27 and TRBJ2-2; 12 bases line up with TRBD2. J gave up 6 bases and V 3 bases, and 5 bases lay outside the gene matches. CDR3 size: 16 residues. Germline V lookup: CDR1 MNHEY, CDR2 SMNVEV (reference sequence). DNA of the CDR3: TGTGCCAGCAGTTTCCTAGCGGGAGGGCTGTCCGGGGAGCTGTTTTTT. It is translated as CASSFLAGGLSGELFF.

This sequence joins TRBV28 and TRBJ1-5; 7 bases are a match to TRBD1. There are 14 residues in the CDR3. Trimming removed 7 bases from V and 8 bases from J; junction bases left unmatched: 11. CDR1 and CDR2 from the germline V gene are MDHEN and SYDVKM. CDR3 nucleotides: TGTGCCAGCACCTTAGCAGGGGGAACAAAGCCCCAGCATTTT. It encodes CASTLAGGTKPQHF.

This clone was seen only a few times. The chain recombines TRBV6-6 with TRBJ1-3; 7 nucleotides match TRBD1. The CDR3 has 14 amino acids. The V gene's germline CDR1 is MNHNY and CDR2 SVGAGI (reference sequence). The V gene end was trimmed by 4 bases and the J gene end by 10 bases; junction bases not matched to a gene: 10. The CDR3 sequence: CASSFYRGEVTIYF. The CDR3 bases are TGTGCCAGCAGTTTCTACAGGGGAGAGGTTACCATATATTTT.

The chain links TRBV6-6 to TRBJ2-6; D call uncertain. Germline values: CDR1 MNHNY, CDR2 SVGAGI (reference sequence). Trimming cost V 7 bases and J 4 bases, with 8 bases left between them. There are 13 residues in the CDR3. The CDR3 region is CASTIGGANVLTF. Here the CDR3 DNA reads TGTGCCAGCACCATAGGGGGGGCCAACGTCCTGACTTTC.

The rearrangement joins TRBV2 to TRBJ2-1; 10 bases map to TRBD1. The germline V gene has CDR1 SNHLY and CDR2 FYNNEI. The CDR3 is 14 amino acids. The J segment lost 3 bases and the V segment lost 7 bases, leaving 3 bases of the junction unmatched. CDR3 amino acids: CASKDRGGYNEQFF. The CDR3 DNA reads as TGTGCCAGCAAGGACAGGGGGGGCTACAATGAGCAGTTCTTC.

The genes are TRBV28 and TRBJ2-5; D is perhaps TRBD2 (5 bases). There are 13 residues in the CDR3. In germline, CDR1 is MDHEN, CDR2 SYDVKM. Trimming stripped 5 bases from V and 5 bases from J, with 12 bases between. CDR3 nucleotide sequence: TGTGCCAGCAGTCCACGACCGGGGGAGACCCAGTACTTC. Translated: CASSPRPGETQYF.

This chain connects TRBV4-2 to TRBJ1-2; 7 bases are a match to TRBD1. This CDR3 is 17 amino acids long. After removal of 0 bases from V and 5 bases from J, the junction contained 12 bases not matched to a gene. CDR1 LGHNA and CDR2 YNFKEQ come from the germline V gene. The CDR3 sequence: CASSQDLLTGSRYGYTF. The CDR3 region has the DNA TGTGCCAGCAGCCAAGATCTGTTGACAGGGAGTCGGTATGGCTACACCTTC.

The chain links TRBV30 to TRBJ1-2; maybe TRBD1 (5 bases). The CDR3 length is 15 residues. The V and J ends lost 4 bases and 4 bases respectively, with 19 bases between them. Germline V gene data show CDR1 as GTSNPN and CDR2 as SVGIG (reference sequence). The CDR3: CAWTPRLGTGYGYTF. The CDR3 region has the DNA TGTGCCTGGACCCCCCGGCTAGGGACGGGCTATGGCTACACCTTC.